The sequence of this T cell receptor beta chain was determined in a study of cytomegalovirus exposure and HLA in healthy donors. Overall study findings and caveats: TCR beta sequences reportedly predicted most subjects' HLA-A and HLA-B alleles accurately. In a later analysis, TCR beta V- and J-gene trimming showed a link to a missense DCLRE1C variant.

The PCR ran on 60 Vbeta and 13 Jbeta primers. Assay used: immunoSEQ multiplex PCR; TCRdb lists only in-frame clones, some missing. The table lists roughly 160,000 clones, 70% to 85% of them singletons. CDR3 length: 14 residues. V lost 0 bases, J lost 4 bases, and 10 bases lay in between. Germline assignment: CDR1 SGHRS and CDR2 YFSETQ. In the case of this clone: No antigen is known for it.

These donors counted as nominally healthy when sampled, but unrecorded immune exposures were likely. The sample taken for sequencing was PBMCs. This clonotype was obtained from a woman aged 25-40 years in good health and CMV-seronegative. The chain recombines TRBV5-1 with TRBJ1-1, with D maybe TRBD1 (5 bases). The CDR3 nucleotides read TGCGCCAGCAGCTTGGAGGGGTTCGGCACTGAAGCTTTCTTT. This translates into CASSLEGFGTEAFF.